The 11 T cell receptor beta chains below were found in one sample sequenced in a study of blood T cell repertoires in COVID-19. Profiled with immunoSEQ multiplex PCR; TCRdb holds only in-frame clones, not every one. The repertoire holds 300,000 to 450,000 clones, with around 87% as singletons. Sequencing used peripheral blood. Receptor source: a woman in her thirties with COVID-19, enrolled during active disease.

The rearrangement joins TRBV24-1 to TRBJ2-7; possible D gene TRBD2, 6 bases. Trimming left V 1 base short and J 5 bases short, with 8 bases between. Germline V gives CDR1 KGHDR, CDR2 SFDVKD. The CDR3 has 13 amino acids. The CDR3 DNA reads as TGTGCCACCAGTGATTTCGGGAGCCACGAGCAGTACTTC. As protein: CATSDFGSHEQYF.

The chain couples TRBV7-2 to TRBJ2-7; D ambiguous. With 4 bases removed from V and 5 bases from J, the gap between germline ends came to 6 bases. CDR1 is SGHTA and CDR2 is FQGNSA in the germline V gene. CDR3 size: 11 residues. The CDR3 DNA follows: TGTGCCAGCAGCTCCTACCACGAGCAGTACTTC. Protein: CASSSYHEQYF.

J is TRBJ2-1 and V is TRBV11-2; 10 bases match TRBD2. CDR3 size: 15 residues. Germline CDR1 SGHAT, CDR2 FQNNGV. The junction had 1 base not matched to a gene; V was cut back by 5 bases and J by 0 bases. In DNA form, the CDR3 reads TGTGCCAGCAGCGAGCGGGAGGGCTCCTACAATGAGCAGTTCTTC. It codes for CASSEREGSYNEQFF.

The chain recombines TRBV19 with TRBJ2-2; D gene uncertain. The ends were cut back, 1 base at V and 1 base at J, with 7 bases in the middle. The CDR3 totals 15 residues. CDR1 is LNHDA, CDR2 SQIVND, per germline (reference sequence). In DNA form, the CDR3 reads TGTGCCAGTAGTATAGCGACTTGGAACACCGGGGAGCTGTTTTTT. Protein: CASSIATWNTGELFF.

The chain joins TRBV3-1 (or the pseudogene TRBV3-2) to TRBJ2-1, with D unresolved. This CDR3 is built from 12 residues. Per the germline V gene, CDR1 is LGHDT and CDR2 is YNNKEL (reference sequence). The V end lost 4 bases, the J end lost 2 bases, and 3 bases lay between the germline ends. The CDR3: CASSPAYNEQFF. As DNA, the CDR3 is TGTGCCAGCAGCCCGGCCTACAATGAGCAGTTCTTC.

This clone has just one count. The chain combines TRBV4-1 with TRBJ1-1; 7 positions match TRBD1. The junction had 9 bases not matched to a gene; V was cut back by 8 bases and J by 3 bases. The CDR3 spans 14 residues. Germline CDR1 and CDR2: MGHRA and YSYEKL. CDR3 bases: TGCGCCAGCTCCGCACGGCAGGGGGACACTGAAGCTTTCTTT. It is translated as CASSARQGDTEAFF.

The rearrangement uses TRBV5-1 and TRBJ1-1, with D unclear. Trimming took 2 bases from V and 1 from J, leaving 12 bases between them. The V gene's germline CDR1 is SGHRS and CDR2 YFSETQ. This CDR3 has 15 amino acids. The CDR3 coding sequence is TGCGCCAGCAGCTTAGGGCGGGTCCCGAACACTGAAGCTTTCTTT. It specifies CASSLGRVPNTEAFF.

The sample holds one count of this clone. The rearrangement joins TRBV11-3 to TRBJ2-2, with TRBD2 matching 14 bases. CDR1 is SGHNT, CDR2 YENEEA, per germline. V was pared by 0 bases and J by 4 bases, with 4 bases of the junction left unmatched. The CDR3 covers 18 residues. CDR3 region: CASSLDGTSGSGTGELFF. CDR3 sequence (DNA): TGTGCCAGCAGCTTAGACGGGACTAGCGGGAGTGGCACCGGGGAGCTGTTTTTT.

The V call is TRBV14, the J call TRBJ2-1; a possible D gene is TRBD2 (5 bases). V was cut by 1 base and J by 4 bases, with 5 bases left in between. This CDR3 region has 13 residues. The V gene's germline CDR1 is SGHDN and CDR2 FVKESK. The CDR3 bases are TGTGCCAGCAGCCAAGGACTATACAATGAGCAGTTCTTC. It translates to CASSQGLYNEQFF.

The chain joins TRBV28 to TRBJ2-7, with 13 bases that match TRBD2. CDR3 length equals 16 residues. Germline CDR1 is MDHEN and CDR2 is SYDVKM. Losses at the gene ends were 4 bases for V and 6 bases for J; bases not matched to a gene: 9. CDR3 sequence: CASSSPRTSGSPEQYF. CDR3 coding DNA: TGTGCCAGCAGTTCTCCACGGACTAGCGGGAGTCCCGAGCAGTACTTC. Using reference TRBV28 and TRBJ2-7 for the parts outside the CDR3, the full variable domain is DVKVTQSSRYLVKRTGEKVFLECVQDMDHENMFWYRQDPGLGLRLIYFSYDVKMKEKGDIPEGYSVSREKKERFSLILESASTNQTSMYLCASSSPRTSGSPEQYFGPGTRLTVT.

The chain links TRBV5-1 to TRBJ2-7; 9 bases agree with TRBD2. CDR3 size: 14 residues. The germline gives CDR1 SGHRS, CDR2 YFSETQ. Trimming at V came to 3 bases and at J to 11 bases, leaving 12 bases not matched to a gene. The CDR3 is CASSSRVAGEIKYF. The CDR3 DNA is TGCGCCAGCAGCTCGAGGGTAGCGGGAGAAATAAAGTACTTC.